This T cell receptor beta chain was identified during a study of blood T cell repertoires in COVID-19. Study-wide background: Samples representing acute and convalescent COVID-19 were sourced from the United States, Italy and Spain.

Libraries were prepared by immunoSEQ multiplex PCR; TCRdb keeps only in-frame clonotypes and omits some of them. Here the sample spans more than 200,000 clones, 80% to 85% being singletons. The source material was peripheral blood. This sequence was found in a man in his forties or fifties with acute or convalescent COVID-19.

The CDR3 here is CASSVQDFRNQPQHF. DNA for the CDR3: TGTGCCAGCAGTGTACAGGATTTCAGGAATCAGCCCCAGCATTTT. The chain couples TRBV2 to TRBJ1-5; D is perhaps TRBD1 (5 bases). The CDR3 extends over 15 amino acids. Trimming pared 4 bases from V and 4 bases from J, leaving 14 bases between. Germline V lookup: CDR1 SNHLY, CDR2 FYNNEI.